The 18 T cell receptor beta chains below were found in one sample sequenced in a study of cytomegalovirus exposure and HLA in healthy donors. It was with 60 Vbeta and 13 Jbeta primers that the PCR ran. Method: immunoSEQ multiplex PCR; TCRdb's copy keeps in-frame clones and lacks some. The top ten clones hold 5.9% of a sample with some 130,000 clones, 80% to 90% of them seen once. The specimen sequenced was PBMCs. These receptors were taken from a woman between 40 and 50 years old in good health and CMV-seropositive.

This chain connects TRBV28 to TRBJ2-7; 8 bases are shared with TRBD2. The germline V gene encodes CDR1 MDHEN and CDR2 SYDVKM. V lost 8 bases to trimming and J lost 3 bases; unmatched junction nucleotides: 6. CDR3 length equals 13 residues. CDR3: CASYTGGSYEQYF. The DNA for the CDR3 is TGTGCCAGCTATACGGGGGGGAGCTACGAGCAGTACTTC. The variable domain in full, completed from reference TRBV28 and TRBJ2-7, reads DVKVTQSSRYLVKRTGEKVFLECVQDMDHENMFWYRQDPGLGLRLIYFSYDVKMKEKGDIPEGYSVSREKKERFSLILESASTNQTSMYLCASYTGGSYEQYFGPGTRLTVT.

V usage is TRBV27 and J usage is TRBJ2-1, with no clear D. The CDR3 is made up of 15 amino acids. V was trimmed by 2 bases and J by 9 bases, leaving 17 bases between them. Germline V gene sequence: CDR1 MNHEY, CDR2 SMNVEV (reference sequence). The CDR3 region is CASSLDAGGGSEQFF. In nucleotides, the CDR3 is TGTGCCAGCAGTTTAGACGCCGGCGGCGGCAGTGAGCAGTTCTTC.

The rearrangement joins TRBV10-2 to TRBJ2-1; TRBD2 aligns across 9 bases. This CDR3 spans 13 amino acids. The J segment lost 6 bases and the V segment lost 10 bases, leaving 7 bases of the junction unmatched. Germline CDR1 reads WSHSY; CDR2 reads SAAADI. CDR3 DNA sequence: TGCGCCACACATCTAGCGGGGACCAATGAGCAGTTCTTC. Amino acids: CATHLAGTNEQFF.

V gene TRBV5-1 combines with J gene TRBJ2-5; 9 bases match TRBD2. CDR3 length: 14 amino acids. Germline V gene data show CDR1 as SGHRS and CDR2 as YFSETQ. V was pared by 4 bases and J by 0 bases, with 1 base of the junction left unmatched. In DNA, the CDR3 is TGCGCCAGCAGCCCTAGCGGGGACCAAGAGACCCAGTACTTC. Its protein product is CASSPSGDQETQYF.

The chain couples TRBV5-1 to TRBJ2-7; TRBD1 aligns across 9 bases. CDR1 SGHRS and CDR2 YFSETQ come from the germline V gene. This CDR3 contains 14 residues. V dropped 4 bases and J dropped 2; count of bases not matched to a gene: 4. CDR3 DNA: TGCGCCAGCAGCATAACAGGGGGCCCCTACGAGCAGTACTTC. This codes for CASSITGGPYEQYF.

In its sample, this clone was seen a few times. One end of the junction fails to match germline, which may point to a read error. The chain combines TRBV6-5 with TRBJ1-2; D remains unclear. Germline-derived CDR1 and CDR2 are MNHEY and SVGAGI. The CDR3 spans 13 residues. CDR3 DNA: TGTGCCAGCAGTTACTCTCCCGGGATGGGCTTGAGCTTC. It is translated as CASSYSPGMGLSF.

CDR3 in amino acids: CASSLAVGGRQPQHF. In nucleotides, the CDR3 is TGTGCCAGCAGCTTAGCGGTCGGGGGGAGGCAGCCCCAGCATTTT. V gene TRBV7-2 combines with J gene TRBJ1-5; a weak D match, TRBD1 (5 bases). The germline CDR1 and CDR2 sequences are SGHTA and FQGNSA. V lost 0 bases and J lost 7, with 13 bases in between. The CDR3 has 15 residues. The full variable domain, in which reference TRBV7-2 and TRBJ1-5 provide the parts outside the CDR3, is GAGVSQSPSNKVTEKGKDVELRCDPISGHTALYWYRQSLGQGLEFLIYFQGNSAPDKSGLPSDRFSAERTGGSVSTLTIQRTQQEDSAVYLCASSLAVGGRQPQHFGDGTRLSIL.

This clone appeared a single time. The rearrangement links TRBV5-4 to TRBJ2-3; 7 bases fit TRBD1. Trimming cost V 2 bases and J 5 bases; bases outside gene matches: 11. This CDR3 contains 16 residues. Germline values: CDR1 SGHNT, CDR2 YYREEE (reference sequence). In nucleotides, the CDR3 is TGTGCCAGCAGCTTTCGAAGGCAGGGGGTTGGAGATACGCAGTATTTT. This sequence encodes CASSFRRQGVGDTQYF.

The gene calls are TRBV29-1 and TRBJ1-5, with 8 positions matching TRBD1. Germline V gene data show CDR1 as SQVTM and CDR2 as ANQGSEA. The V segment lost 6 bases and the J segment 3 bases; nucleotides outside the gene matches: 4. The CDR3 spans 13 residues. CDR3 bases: TGCAGCGTCAGGACAGGGACCAATCAGCCCCAGCATTTT. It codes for CSVRTGTNQPQHF.

Written as DNA, the CDR3 is TGCGCCAGCAGCTTGTTGGGGGCGGACACTGAAGCTTTCTTT. It yields the protein CASSLLGADTEAFF. The V gene is TRBV5-1, the J gene TRBJ1-1; TRBD1 is a possible D gene (6 bases). The V gene's germline CDR1 is SGHRS and CDR2 YFSETQ. Trimming removed 1 base at V and 3 bases at J, with 10 bases between. The CDR3 extends over 14 amino acids.

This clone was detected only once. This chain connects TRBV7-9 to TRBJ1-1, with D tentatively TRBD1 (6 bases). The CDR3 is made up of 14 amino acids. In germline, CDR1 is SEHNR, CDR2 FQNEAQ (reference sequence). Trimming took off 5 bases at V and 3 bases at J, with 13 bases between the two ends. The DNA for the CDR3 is TGTGCCAGCAGCCAACAGGGATGGGACACTGAAGCTTTCTTT. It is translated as CASSQQGWDTEAFF. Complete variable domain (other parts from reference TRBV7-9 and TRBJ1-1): DTGVSQNPRHKITKRGQNVTFRCDPISEHNRLYWYRQTLGQGPEFLTYFQNEAQLEKSRLLSDRFSAERPKGSFSTLEIQRTEQGDSAMYLCASSQQGWDTEAFFGQGTRLTVV.

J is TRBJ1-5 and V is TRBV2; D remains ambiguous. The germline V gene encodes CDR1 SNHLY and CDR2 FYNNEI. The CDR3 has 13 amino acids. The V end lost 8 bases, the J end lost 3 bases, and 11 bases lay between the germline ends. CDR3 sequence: CASHQDSNQPQHF. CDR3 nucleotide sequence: TGTGCCAGCCATCAGGACTCCAATCAGCCCCAGCATTTT.

In DNA, the CDR3 is TGTGCCAGCAGTTGGGACTCGAACAATGAGCAGTTCTTC. It codes for CASSWDSNNEQFF. The gene calls are TRBV6-5 and TRBJ2-1; TRBD2 might be the D (6 bases). Trimming pared 4 bases from V and 5 bases from J, leaving 9 bases between. Per the germline V gene, CDR1 is MNHEY and CDR2 is SVGAGI. This CDR3 contains 13 residues.

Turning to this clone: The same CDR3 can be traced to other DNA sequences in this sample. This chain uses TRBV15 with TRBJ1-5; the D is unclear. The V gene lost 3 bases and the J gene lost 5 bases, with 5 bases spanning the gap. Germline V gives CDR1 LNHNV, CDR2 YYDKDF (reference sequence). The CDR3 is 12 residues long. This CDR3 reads CATSRADQPQHF. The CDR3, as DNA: TGTGCCACCAGCAGGGCCGATCAGCCCCAGCATTTT.

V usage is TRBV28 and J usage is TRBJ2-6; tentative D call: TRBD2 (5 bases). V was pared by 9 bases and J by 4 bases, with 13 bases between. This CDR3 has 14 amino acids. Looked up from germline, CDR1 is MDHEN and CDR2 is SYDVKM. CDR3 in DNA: TGTGCCAGTAGACCCACGGGGGGGGCCAACGTCCTGACTTTC. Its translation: CASRPTGGANVLTF.

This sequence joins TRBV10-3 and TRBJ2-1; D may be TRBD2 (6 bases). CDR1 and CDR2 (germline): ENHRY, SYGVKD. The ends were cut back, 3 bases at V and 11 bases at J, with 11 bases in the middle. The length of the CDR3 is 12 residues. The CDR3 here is CAISERGWKQFF. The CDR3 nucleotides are TGTGCCATCAGTGAACGGGGGTGGAAGCAGTTCTTC.

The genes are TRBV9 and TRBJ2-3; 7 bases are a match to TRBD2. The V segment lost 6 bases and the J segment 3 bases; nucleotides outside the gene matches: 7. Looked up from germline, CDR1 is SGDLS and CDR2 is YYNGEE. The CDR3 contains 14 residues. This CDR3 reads CASTRDYSTDTQYF. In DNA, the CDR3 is TGTGCCAGCACCCGGGACTATTCGACAGATACGCAGTATTTT.

The CDR3 is CATSRGLAGIYGTDTQYF. CDR3 DNA sequence: TGTGCCACCAGCAGAGGACTAGCGGGCATCTACGGCACAGATACGCAGTATTTT. The chain uses TRBV15 and TRBJ2-3, with 10 bases lining up with TRBD2. Per germline, CDR1 LNHNV and CDR2 YYDKDF (reference sequence). The CDR3 extends over 18 amino acids. V lost 1 base to trimming and J lost 1 base; unmatched junction nucleotides: 8. Full variable domain (rest looked up from reference TRBV15 and TRBJ2-3): DAMVIQNPRYQVTQFGKPVTLSCSQTLNHNVMYWYQQKSSQAPKLLFHYYDKDFNNEADTPDNFQSRRPNTSFCFLDIRSPGLGDTAMYLCATSRGLAGIYGTDTQYFGPGTRLTVL.